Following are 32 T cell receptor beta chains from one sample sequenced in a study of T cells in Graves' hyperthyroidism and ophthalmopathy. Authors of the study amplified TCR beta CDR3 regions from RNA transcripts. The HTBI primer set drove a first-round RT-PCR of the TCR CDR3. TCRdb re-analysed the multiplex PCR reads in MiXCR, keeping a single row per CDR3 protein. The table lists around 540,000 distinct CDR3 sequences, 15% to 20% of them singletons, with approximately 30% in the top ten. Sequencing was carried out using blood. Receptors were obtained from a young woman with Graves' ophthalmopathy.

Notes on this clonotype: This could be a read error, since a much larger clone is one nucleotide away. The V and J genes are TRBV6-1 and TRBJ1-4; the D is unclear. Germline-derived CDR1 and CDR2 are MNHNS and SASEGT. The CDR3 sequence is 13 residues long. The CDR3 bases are TGTGCCAGCAGTCCCCGGGAGAATGAAAAACTGTCTTTT. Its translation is CASSPRENEKLSF.

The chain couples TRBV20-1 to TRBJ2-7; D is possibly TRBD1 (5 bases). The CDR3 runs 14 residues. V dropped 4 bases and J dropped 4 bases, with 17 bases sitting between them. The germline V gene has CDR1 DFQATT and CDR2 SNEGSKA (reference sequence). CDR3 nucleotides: TGCAGTGCTATAATGGGGCAGGGCACTTACGAGCAGTACTTC. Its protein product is CSAIMGQGTYEQYF.

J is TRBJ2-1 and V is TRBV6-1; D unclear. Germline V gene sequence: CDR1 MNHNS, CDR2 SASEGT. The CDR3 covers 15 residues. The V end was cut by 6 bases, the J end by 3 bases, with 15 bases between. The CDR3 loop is CASSTGVRLYNEQFF. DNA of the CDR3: TGTGCCAGCAGCACCGGAGTCCGGCTCTACAATGAGCAGTTCTTC.

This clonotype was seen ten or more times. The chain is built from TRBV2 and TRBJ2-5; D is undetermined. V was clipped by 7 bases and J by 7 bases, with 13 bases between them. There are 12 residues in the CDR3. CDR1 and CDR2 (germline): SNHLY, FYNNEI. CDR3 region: CASNFRLATQYF. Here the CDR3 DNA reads TGTGCCAGCAACTTCCGATTGGCGACCCAGTACTTC.

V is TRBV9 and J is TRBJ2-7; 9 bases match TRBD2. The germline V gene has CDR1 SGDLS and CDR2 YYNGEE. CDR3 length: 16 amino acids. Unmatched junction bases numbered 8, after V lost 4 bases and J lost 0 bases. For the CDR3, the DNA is TGTGCCAGCAGCCTTCGGGGTAGCGGGAGCTCCTACGAGCAGTACTTC. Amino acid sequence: CASSLRGSGSSYEQYF.

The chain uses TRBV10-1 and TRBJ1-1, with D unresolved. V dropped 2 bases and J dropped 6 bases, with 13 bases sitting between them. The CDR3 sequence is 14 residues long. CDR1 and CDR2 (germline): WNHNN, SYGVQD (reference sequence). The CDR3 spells CASSENPGRAEAFF. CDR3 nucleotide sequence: TGCGCCAGCAGTGAGAACCCCGGTCGGGCTGAAGCTTTCTTT.

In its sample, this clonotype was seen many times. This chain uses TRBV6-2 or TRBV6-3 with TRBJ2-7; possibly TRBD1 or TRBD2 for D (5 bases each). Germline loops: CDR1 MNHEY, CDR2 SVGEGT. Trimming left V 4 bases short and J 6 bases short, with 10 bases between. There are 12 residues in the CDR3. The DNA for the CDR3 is TGTGCCAGCAGTTTTACAGGAGGCGAGCAGTACTTC. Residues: CASSFTGGEQYF.

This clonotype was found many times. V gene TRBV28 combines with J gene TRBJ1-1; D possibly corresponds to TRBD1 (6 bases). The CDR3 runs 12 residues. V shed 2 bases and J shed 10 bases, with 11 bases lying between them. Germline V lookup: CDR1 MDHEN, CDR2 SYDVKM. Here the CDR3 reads CASSLQGLGAFF. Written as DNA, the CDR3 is TGTGCCAGCAGTTTACAGGGGCTTGGAGCTTTCTTT.

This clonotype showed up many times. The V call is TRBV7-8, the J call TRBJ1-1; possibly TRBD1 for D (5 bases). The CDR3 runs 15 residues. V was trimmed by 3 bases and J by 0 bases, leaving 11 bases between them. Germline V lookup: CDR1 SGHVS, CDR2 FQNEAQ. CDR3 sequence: CASSFALTVNTEAFF. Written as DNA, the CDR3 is TGTGCCAGCAGCTTCGCGCTGACAGTGAACACTGAAGCTTTCTTT. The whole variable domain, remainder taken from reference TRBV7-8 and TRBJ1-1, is GAGVSQSPRYKVAKRGQDVALRCDPISGHVSLFWYQQALGQGPEFLTYFQNEAQLDKSGLPSDRFFAERPEGSVSTLKIQRTQQEDSAVYLCASSFALTVNTEAFFGQGTRLTVV.

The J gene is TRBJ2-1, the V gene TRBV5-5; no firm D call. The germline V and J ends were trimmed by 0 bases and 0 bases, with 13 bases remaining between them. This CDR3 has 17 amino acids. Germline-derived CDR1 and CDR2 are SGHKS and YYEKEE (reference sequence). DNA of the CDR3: TGTGCCAGCAGCTTGGCCGGGCTAGGAAGCTCCTACAATGAGCAGTTCTTC. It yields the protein CASSLAGLGSSYNEQFF.

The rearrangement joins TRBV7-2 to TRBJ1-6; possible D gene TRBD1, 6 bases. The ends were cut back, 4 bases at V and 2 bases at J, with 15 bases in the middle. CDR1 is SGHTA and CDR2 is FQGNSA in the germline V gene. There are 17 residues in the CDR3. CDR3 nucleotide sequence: TGTGCCAGCAGCTCACTATATAGGGGGACCTATAATTCACCCCTCCACTTT. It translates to CASSSLYRGTYNSPLHF.

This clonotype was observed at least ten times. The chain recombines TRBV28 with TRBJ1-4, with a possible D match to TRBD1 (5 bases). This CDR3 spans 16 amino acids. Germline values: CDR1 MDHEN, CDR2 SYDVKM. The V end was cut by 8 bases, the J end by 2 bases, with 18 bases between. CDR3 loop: CASGPRGGATNEKLFF. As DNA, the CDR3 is TGTGCCAGCGGGCCTAGAGGAGGGGCCACTAATGAAAAACTGTTTTTT.

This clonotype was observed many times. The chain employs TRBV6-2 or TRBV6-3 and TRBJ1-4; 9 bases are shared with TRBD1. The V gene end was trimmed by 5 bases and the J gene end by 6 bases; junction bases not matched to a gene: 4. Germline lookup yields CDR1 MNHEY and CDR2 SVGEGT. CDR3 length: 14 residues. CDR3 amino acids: CASSRTGEDEKLFF. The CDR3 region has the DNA TGTGCCAGCAGTCGGACAGGGGAAGATGAAAAACTGTTTTTT.

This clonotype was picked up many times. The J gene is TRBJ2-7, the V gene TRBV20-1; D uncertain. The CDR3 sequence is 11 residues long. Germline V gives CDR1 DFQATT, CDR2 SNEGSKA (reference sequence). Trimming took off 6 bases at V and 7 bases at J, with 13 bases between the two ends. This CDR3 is CSARKLGEQYF. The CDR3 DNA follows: TGCAGTGCGCGGAAACTTGGGGAGCAGTACTTC.

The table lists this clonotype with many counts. CDR3 region: CSARVTGVNEQFF. In DNA form, the CDR3 reads TGCAGTGCTAGAGTAACAGGGGTCAATGAGCAGTTCTTC. The rearrangement joins TRBV20-1 to TRBJ2-1, with 7 positions matching TRBD1. The J segment lost 6 bases and the V segment lost 1 base, leaving 3 bases of the junction unmatched. This CDR3 comprises 13 residues. Germline CDR1 DFQATT, CDR2 SNEGSKA (reference sequence).

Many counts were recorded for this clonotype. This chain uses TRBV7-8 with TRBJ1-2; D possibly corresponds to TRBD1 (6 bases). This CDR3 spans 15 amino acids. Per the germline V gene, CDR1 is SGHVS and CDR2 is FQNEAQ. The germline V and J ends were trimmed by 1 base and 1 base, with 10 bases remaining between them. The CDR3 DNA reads TGTGCCAGCAGCTTAGAGGCAGGGGATAACTATGGCTACACCTTC. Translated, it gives CASSLEAGDNYGYTF.

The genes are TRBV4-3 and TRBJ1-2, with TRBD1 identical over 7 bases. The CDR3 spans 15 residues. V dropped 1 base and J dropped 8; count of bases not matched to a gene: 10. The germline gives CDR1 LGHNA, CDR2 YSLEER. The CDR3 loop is CASSQAESGGEGYTF. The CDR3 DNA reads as TGCGCCAGCAGCCAAGCAGAATCAGGGGGGGAAGGCTACACCTTC.

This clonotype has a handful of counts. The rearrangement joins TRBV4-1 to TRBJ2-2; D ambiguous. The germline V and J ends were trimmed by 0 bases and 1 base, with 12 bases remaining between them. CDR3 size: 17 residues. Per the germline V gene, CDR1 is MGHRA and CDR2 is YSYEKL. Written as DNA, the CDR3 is TGCGCCAGCAGCCAAGAATTGCGCGTCGGGAACACCGGGGAGCTGTTTTTT. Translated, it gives CASSQELRVGNTGELFF.

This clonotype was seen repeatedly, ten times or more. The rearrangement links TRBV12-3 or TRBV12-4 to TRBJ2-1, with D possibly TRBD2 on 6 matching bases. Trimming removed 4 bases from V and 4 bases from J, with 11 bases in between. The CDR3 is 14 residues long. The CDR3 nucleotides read TGTGCCAGCAGTTCGGGACTGGGGTACAATGAGCAGTTCTTC. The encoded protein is CASSSGLGYNEQFF.

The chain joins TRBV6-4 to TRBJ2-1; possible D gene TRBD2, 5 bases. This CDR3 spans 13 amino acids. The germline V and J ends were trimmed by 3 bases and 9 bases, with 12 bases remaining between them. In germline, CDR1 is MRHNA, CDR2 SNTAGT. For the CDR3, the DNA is TGTGCCAGCAGTGAGGGAGACACTCGTGAGCAGTTCTTC. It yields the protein CASSEGDTREQFF.

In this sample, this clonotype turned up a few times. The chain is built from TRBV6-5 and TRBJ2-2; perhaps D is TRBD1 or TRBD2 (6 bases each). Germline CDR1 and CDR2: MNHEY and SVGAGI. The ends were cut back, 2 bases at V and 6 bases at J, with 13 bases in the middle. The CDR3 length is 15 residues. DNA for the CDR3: TGTGCCAGCAGTTACCCAGAGGGGGGCCCCGGGGAGCTGTTTTTT. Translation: CASSYPEGGPGELFF.

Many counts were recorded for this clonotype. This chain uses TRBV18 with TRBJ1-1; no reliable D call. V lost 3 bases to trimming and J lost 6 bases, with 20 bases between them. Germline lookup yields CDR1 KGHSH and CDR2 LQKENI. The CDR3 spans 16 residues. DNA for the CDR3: TGTGCCAGCTCACCCGCGCGGCGACCCACGGGCCCTGAAGCTTTCTTT. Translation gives CASSPARRPTGPEAFF.

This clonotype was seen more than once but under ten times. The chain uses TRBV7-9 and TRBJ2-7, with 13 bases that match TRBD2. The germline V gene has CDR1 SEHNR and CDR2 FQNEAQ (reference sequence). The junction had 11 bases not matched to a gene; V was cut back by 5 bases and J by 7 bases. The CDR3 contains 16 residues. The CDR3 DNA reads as TGTGCCAGCAGCCTCGGGACTAGCGGGAATAGAGAGGAGCAGTACTTC. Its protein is CASSLGTSGNREEQYF.

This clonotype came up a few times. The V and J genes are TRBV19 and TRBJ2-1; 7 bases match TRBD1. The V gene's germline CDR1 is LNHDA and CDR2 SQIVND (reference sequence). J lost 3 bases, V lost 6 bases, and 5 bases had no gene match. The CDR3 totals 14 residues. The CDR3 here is CASSWGQLYNEQFF. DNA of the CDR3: TGTGCCAGTAGCTGGGGACAGCTCTACAATGAGCAGTTCTTC.

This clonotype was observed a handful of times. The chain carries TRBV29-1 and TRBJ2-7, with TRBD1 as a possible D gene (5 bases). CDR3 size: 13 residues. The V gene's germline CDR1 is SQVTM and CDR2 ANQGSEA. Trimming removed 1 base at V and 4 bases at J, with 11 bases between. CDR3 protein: CSVEGTGDYEQYF. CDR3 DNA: TGCAGCGTTGAAGGCACAGGAGATTACGAGCAGTACTTC.

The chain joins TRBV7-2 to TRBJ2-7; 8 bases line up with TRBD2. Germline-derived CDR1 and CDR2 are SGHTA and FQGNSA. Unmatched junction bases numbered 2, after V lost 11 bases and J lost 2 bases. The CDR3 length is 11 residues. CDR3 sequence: CAVGGAYEQYF. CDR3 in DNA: TGTGCCGTCGGGGGGGCCTACGAGCAGTACTTC.

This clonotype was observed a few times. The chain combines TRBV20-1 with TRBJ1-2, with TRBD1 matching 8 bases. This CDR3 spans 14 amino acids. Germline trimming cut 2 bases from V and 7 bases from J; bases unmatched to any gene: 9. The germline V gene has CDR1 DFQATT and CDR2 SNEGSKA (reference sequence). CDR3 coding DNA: TGCAGTGCTAGACTCGGACAGGGTTCCGGTGGCTACACCTTC. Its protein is CSARLGQGSGGYTF.

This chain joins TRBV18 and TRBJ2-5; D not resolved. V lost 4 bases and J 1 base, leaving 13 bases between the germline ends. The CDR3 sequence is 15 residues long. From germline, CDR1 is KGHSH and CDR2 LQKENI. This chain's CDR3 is CASSLISESQETQYF. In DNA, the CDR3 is TGTGCCAGCTCACTTATCTCAGAATCCCAAGAGACCCAGTACTTC.

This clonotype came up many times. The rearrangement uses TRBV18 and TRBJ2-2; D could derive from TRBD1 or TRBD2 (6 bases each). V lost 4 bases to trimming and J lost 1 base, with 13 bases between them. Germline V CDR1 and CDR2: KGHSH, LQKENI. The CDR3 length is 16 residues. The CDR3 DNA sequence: TGTGCCAGCTCACGCCGGGGGCAGGGGAACACCGGGGAGCTGTTTTTT. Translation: CASSRRGQGNTGELFF.

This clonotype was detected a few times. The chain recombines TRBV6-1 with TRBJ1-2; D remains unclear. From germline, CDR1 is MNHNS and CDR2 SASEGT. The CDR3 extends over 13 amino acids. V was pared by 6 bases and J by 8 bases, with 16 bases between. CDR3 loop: CASSSGLAEGYTF. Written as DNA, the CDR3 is TGTGCCAGCAGCTCGGGTCTCGCGGAAGGCTACACCTTC.

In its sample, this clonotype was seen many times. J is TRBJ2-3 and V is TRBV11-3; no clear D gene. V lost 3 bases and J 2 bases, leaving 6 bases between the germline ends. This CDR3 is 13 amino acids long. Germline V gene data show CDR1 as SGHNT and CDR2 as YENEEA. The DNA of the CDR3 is TGTGCCAGCAGCTTCGACCCCACAGATACGCAGTATTTT. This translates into CASSFDPTDTQYF.

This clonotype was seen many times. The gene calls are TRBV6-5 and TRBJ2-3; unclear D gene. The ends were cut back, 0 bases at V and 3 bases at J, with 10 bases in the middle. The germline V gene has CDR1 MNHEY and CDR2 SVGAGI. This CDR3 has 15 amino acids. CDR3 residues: CASSYSGSPTDTQYF. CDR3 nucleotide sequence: TGTGCCAGCAGTTACTCTGGTTCCCCGACAGATACGCAGTATTTT.